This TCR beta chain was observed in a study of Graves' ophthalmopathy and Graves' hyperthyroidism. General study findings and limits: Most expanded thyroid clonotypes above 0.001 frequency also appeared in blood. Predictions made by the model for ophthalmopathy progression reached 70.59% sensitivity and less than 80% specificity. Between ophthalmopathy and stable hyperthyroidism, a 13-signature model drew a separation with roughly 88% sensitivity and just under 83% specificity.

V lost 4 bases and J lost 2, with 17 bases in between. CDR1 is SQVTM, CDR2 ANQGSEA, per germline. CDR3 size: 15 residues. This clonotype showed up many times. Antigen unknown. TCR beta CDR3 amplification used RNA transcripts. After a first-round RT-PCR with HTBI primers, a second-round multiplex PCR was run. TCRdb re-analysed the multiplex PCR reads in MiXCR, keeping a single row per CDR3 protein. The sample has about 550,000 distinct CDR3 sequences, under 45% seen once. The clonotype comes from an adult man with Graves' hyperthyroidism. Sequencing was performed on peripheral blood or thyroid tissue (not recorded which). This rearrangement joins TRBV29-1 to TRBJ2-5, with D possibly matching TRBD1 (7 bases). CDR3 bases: TGCAGCGTTGCCAGGGGGAGCGCGGGGCAAGAGACCCAGTACTTC. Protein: CSVARGSAGQETQYF.